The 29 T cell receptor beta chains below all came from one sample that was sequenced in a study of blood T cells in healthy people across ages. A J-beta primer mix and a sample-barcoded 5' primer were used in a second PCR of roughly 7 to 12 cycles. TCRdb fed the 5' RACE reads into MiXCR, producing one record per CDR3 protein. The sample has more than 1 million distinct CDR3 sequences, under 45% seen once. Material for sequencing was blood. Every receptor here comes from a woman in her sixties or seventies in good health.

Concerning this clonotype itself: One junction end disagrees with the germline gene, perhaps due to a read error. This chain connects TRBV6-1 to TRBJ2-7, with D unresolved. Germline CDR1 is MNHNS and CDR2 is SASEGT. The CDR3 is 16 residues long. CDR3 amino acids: CAISDAPNKRSYEQYF. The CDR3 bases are TGTGCCATCAGTGACGCGCCGAACAAAAGGTCCTACGAGCAGTACTTC.

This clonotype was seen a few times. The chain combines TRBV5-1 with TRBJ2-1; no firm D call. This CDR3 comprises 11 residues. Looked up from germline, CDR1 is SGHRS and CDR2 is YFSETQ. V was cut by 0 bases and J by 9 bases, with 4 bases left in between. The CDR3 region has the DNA TGCGCCAGCAGCTTGGAGGTTGAGCAGTTCTTC. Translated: CASSLEVEQFF.

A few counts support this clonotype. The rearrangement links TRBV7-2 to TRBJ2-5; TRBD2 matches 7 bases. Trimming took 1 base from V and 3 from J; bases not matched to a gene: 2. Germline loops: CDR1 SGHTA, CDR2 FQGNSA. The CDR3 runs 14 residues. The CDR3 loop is CASSLVREKETQYF. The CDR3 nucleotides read TGTGCCAGCAGCTTAGTGCGGGAGAAAGAGACCCAGTACTTC.

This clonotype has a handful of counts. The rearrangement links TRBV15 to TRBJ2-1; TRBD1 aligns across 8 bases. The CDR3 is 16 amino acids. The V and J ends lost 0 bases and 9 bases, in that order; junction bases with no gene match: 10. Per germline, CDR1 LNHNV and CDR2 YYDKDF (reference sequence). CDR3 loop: CATSRERTGSSLEQFF. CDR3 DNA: TGTGCCACCAGCAGAGAGCGGACAGGGTCATCTCTTGAGCAGTTCTTC. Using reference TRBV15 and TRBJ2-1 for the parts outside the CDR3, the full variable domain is DAMVIQNPRYQVTQFGKPVTLSCSQTLNHNVMYWYQQKSSQAPKLLFHYYDKDFNNEADTPDNFQSRRPNTSFCFLDIRSPGLGDTAMYLCATSRERTGSSLEQFFGPGTRLTVL.

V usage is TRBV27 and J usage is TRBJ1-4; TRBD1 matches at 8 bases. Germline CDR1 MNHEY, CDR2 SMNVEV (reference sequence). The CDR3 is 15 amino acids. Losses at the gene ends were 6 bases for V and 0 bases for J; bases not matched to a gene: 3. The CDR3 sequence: CASREQGATNEKLFF. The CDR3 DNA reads TGTGCCAGCAGAGAACAGGGGGCAACTAATGAAAAACTGTTTTTT.

CDR3 loop: CASSDNRWNEQFF. DNA for the CDR3: TGTGCCAGCAGTGACAACCGGTGGAATGAGCAGTTCTTC. The chain employs TRBV6-1 and TRBJ2-1, with D uncertain. Germline V gene data show CDR1 as MNHNS and CDR2 as SASEGT. V lost 3 bases, J lost 7 bases, and 10 bases lay in between. This CDR3 region has 13 residues.

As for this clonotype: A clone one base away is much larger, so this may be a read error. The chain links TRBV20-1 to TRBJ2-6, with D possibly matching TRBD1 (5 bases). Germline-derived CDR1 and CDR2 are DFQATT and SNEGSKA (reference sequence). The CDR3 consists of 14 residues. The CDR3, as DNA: TGCAGTGCAAGGCAGGGCTCTGGGGCCAACGTCCCGACTTTC. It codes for CSARQGSGANVPTF.

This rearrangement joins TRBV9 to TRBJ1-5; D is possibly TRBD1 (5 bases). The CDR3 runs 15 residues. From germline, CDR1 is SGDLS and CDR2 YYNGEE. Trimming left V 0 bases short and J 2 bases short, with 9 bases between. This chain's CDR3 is CASSVAGDGNQPQHF. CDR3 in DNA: TGTGCCAGCAGCGTAGCGGGGGATGGCAATCAGCCCCAGCATTTT.

The CDR3 nucleotides are TGTGCCAGCAGCTTAGGTACCAGACGCTACAATGAGCAGTTCTTC. It is translated as CASSLGTRRYNEQFF. The chain is built from TRBV13 and TRBJ2-1, with D unclear. Germline V gene sequence: CDR1 PRHDT, CDR2 FYEKMQ (reference sequence). V lost 0 bases to trimming and J lost 3 bases, with 9 bases between them. The CDR3 covers 15 residues.

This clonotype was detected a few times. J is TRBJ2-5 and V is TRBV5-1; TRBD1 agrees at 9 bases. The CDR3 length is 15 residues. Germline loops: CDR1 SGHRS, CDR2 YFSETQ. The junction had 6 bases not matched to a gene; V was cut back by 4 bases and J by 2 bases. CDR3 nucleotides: TGCGCCAGCAGCCCGACAGGGGGTCCTCAAGAGACCCAGTACTTC. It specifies CASSPTGGPQETQYF.

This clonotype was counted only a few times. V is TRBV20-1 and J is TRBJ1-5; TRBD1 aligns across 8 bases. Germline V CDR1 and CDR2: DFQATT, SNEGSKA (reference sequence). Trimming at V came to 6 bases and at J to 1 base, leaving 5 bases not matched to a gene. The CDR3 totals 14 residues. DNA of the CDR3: TGCAGTGCCAAGACAGGGGTCAGCAATCAGCCCCAGCATTTT. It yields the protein CSAKTGVSNQPQHF.

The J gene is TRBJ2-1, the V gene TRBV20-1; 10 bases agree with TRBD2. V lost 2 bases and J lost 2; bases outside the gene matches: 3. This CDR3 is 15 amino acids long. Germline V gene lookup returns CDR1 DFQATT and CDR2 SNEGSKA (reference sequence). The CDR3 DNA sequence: TGCAGTGCTAGACCTGGACTAGCGGCCTACAATGAGCAGTTCTTC. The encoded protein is CSARPGLAAYNEQFF.

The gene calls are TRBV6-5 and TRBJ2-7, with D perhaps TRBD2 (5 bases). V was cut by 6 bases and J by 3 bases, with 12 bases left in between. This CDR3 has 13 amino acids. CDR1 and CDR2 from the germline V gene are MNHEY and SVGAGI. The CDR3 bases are TGTGCCAGCAGGAAAGGACTTAACTACGAGCAGTACTTC. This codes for CASRKGLNYEQYF.

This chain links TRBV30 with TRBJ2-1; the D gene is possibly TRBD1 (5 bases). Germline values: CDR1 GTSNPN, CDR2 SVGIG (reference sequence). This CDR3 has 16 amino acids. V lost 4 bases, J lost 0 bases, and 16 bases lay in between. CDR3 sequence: CAWIPGGASSYNEQFF. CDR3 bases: TGTGCCTGGATCCCGGGTGGGGCTAGCTCCTACAATGAGCAGTTCTTC.

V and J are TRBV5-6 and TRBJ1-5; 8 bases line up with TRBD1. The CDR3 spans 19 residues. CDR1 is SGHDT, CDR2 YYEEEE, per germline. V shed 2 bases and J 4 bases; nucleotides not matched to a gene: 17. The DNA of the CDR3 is TGTGCCAGCAGCTTCGGTGTCGCGGGAGGACAGGGTCTGAATCAGCCCCAGCATTTT. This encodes CASSFGVAGGQGLNQPQHF.

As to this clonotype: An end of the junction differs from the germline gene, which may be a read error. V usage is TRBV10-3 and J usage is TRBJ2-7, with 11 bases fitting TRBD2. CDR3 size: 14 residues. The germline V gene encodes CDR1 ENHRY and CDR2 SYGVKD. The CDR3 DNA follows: TGTGCCGTCAGCGAAACTAGCGGGAGTTACGAGCAGTACTTC. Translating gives CAVSETSGSYEQYF.

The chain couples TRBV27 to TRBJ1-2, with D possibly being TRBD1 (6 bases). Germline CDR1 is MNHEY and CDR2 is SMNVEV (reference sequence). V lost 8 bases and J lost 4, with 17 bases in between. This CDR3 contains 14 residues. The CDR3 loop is CASRSLGQSYGYTF. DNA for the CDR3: TGTGCCAGCCGTTCCCTTGGACAGAGCTATGGCTACACCTTC.

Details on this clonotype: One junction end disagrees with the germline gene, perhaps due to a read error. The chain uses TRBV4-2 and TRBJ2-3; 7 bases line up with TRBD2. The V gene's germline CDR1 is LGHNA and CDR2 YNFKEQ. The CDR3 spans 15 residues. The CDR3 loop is CASSPLGGSTDAQYF. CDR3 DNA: TGTGCCAGCAGCCCACTGGGCGGGAGCACAGATGCGCAGTATTTT.

In DNA, the CDR3 is TGTGCCAGCAGTTTATCGTTCGGTACGCCGGCAGATACGCAGTATTTT. Translated: CASSLSFGTPADTQYF. J is TRBJ2-3 and V is TRBV27; no firm D call. V lost 0 bases to trimming and J lost 4 bases, with 14 bases between them. This CDR3 region has 16 residues. Germline loops: CDR1 MNHEY, CDR2 SMNVEV (reference sequence).

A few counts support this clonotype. The CDR3 spells CASRSSGNTDTQYF. The CDR3 DNA follows: TGTGCCAGCAGGTCTAGCGGGAACACAGATACGCAGTATTTT. This chain links TRBV6-2 or TRBV6-3 with TRBJ2-3, with 9 bases identical to TRBD2. Per the germline V gene, CDR1 is MNHEY and CDR2 is SVGEGT. CDR3 length: 14 amino acids. V was clipped by 6 bases and J by 2 bases; unmatched bases: 3.

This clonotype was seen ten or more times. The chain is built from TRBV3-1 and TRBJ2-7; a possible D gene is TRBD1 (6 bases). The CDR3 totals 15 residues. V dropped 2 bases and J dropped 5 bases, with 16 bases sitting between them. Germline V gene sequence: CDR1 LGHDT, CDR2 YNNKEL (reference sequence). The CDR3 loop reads CASSQKKNRAHEQYF. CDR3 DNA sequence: TGTGCCAGCAGCCAAAAGAAGAACAGGGCTCACGAGCAGTACTTC.

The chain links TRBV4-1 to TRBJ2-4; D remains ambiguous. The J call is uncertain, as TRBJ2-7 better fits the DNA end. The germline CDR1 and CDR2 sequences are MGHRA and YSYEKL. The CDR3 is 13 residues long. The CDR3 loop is CASSQSERYEQYF. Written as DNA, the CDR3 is TGCGCCAGCAGCCAGTCGGAAAGGTACGAGCAGTACTTC.

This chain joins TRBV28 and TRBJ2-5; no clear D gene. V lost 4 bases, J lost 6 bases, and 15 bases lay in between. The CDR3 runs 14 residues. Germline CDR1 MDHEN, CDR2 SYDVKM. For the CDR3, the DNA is TGTGCCAGCAGTTATGCTTGGGGTATTAAGACCCAGTACTTC. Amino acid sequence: CASSYAWGIKTQYF.

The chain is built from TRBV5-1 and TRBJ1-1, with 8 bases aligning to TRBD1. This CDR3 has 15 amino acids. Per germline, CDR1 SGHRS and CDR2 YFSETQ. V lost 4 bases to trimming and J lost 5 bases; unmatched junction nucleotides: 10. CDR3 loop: CASSLGQGSHTEAFF. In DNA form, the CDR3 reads TGCGCCAGCAGCCTCGGACAGGGTTCGCATACTGAAGCTTTCTTT.

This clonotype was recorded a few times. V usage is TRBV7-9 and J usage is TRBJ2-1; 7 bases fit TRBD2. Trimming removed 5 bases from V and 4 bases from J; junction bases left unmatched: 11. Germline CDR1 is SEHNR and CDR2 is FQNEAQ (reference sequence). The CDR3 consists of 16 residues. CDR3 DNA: TGTGCCAGCAGCAATCCCTTAGCGGGCACATACAATGAGCAGTTCTTC. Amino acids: CASSNPLAGTYNEQFF. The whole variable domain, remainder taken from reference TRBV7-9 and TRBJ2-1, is DTGVSQNPRHKITKRGQNVTFRCDPISEHNRLYWYRQTLGQGPEFLTYFQNEAQLEKSRLLSDRFSAERPKGSFSTLEIQRTEQGDSAMYLCASSNPLAGTYNEQFFGPGTRLTVL.

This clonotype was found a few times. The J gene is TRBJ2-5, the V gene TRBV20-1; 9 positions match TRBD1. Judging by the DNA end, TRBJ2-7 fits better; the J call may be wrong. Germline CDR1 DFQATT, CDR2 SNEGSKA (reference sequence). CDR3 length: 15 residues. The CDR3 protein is CSASFGTGRGYEQYF. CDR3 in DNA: TGCAGTGCTAGCTTCGGGACAGGGAGGGGCTACGAGCAGTACTTC.

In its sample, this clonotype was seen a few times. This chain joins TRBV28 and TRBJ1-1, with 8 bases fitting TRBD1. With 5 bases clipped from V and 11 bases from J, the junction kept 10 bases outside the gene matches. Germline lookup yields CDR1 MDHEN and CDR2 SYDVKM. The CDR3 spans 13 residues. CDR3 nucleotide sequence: TGTGCCAGCAGTGACGGACAGGGTCAGGCCGCTTTCTTT. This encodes CASSDGQGQAAFF.

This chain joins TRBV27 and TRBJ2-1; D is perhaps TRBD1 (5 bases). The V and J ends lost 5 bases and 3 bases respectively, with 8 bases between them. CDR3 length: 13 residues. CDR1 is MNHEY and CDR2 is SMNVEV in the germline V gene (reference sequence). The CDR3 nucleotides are TGTGCCAGCAGTACGACAGTCTACAATGAGCAGTTCTTC. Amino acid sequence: CASSTTVYNEQFF.

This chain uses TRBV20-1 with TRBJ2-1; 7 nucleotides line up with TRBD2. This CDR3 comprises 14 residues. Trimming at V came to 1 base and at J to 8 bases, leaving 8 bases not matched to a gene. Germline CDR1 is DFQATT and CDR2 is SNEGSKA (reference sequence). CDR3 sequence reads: CSARVAGAWHEQFF. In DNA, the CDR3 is TGCAGTGCTAGAGTGGCGGGAGCGTGGCATGAGCAGTTCTTC.